These 17 T cell receptor beta chains originate from one sample sequenced in a study of vaccination effects on CD4 cells after COVID-19. The antigens these receptors bind are not known. The table came from immunoSEQ multiplex PCR; TCRdb's copy has only in-frame clones and leaves some out. This table holds about 50,000 clones, approximately 80% found once. The culture ran for nine to eleven days, and then CD4+ T cells were isolated. Source: CD4+ T cells from PBMCs cultured without peptide, taken before COVID-19 vaccination. The source of these receptors is a human donor who received a COVID-19 vaccine.

The chain uses TRBV19 and TRBJ2-7, with 8 bases fitting TRBD1. Germline V lookup: CDR1 LNHDA, CDR2 SQIVND (reference sequence). CDR3 length equals 11 residues. The DNA for the CDR3 is TGTGCCAGTAGTCCAGGGACAGGCCAAGCAGTC. Amino acids: CASSPGTGQAV.

This chain connects TRBV30 to TRBJ1-1, with 8 bases fitting TRBD1. The germline V gene has CDR1 GTSNPN and CDR2 SVGIG (reference sequence). CDR3 length: 13 residues. The trim removed 5 bases at V and 2 bases at J, leaving 4 bases unmatched. CDR3 sequence: CAWGQGLNTEAFF. In nucleotides, the CDR3 is TGTGCCTGGGGACAGGGCCTTAACACTGAAGCTTTCTTT.

This chain links TRBV5-5 with TRBJ1-5; perhaps TRBD1 as D (6 bases). Germline V gene lookup returns CDR1 SGHKS and CDR2 YYEKEE (reference sequence). The CDR3 is 14 residues long. Trimming cost V 2 bases and J 4 bases, with 10 bases left between them. The CDR3 loop reads CASSLEGVNQPQHF. The CDR3 region has the DNA TGTGCCAGCAGCTTAGAGGGGGTGAATCAGCCCCAGCATTTT.

This chain uses TRBV10-1 with TRBJ2-2; unclear D gene. V was cut by 0 bases and J by 6 bases, with 11 bases left in between. Germline V gives CDR1 WNHNN, CDR2 SYGVQD (reference sequence). The CDR3 is made up of 15 amino acids. The CDR3 coding sequence is TGCGCCAGCAGTGAGTCCGGCAGGACCCCCGGGGAGCTGTTTTTT. Its protein is CASSESGRTPGELFF.

The rearrangement uses TRBV6-2 or TRBV6-3 and TRBJ2-6, with D possibly TRBD1 on 6 matching bases. Germline CDR1 and CDR2: MNHEY and SVGEGT. This CDR3 has 16 amino acids. V was cut by 0 bases and J by 2 bases, with 8 bases left in between. The CDR3 loop reads CASSYSRGTGANVLTF. The CDR3 region has the DNA TGTGCCAGCAGTTACTCCAGGGGTACTGGGGCCAACGTCCTGACTTTC.

The chain carries TRBV3-1 (or the pseudogene TRBV3-2) and TRBJ1-6, with D perhaps matching TRBD1 (5 bases). Per germline, CDR1 LGHDT and CDR2 YNNKEL (reference sequence). Trimming took off 2 bases at V and 9 bases at J, with 14 bases between the two ends. The CDR3 length is 15 residues. The DNA for the CDR3 is TGTGCCAGCAGCCAATCACAGGCTGGAGGTTCACCCCTCCACTTT. Protein product: CASSQSQAGGSPLHF.

The chain employs TRBV7-8 and TRBJ2-7; TRBD1 agrees at 9 bases. Per the germline V gene, CDR1 is SGHVS and CDR2 is FQNEAQ. The CDR3 is made up of 17 amino acids. With 1 base clipped from V and 3 bases from J, the junction kept 10 bases outside the gene matches. In nucleotides, the CDR3 is TGTGCCAGCAGCTTAGTCCCGGGACAGGGTGGGGACTACGAGCAGTACGTC. Amino acids: CASSLVPGQGGDYEQYV.

The chain uses TRBV21-1 and TRBJ2-7; the DNA was not compared with TRBD1, the D call given in the table. TRBV21-1 corresponds to a pseudogene. This CDR3 region has 14 residues. CDR3 residues: CASSTRQVTYEQYV. DNA of the CDR3: TGTGCCAGCAGCACGCGACAGGTCACCTACGAGCAGTACGTC.

CDR3: CASSPRSSYEQYV. The CDR3 nucleotides are TGTGCCAGCAGTCCCCGCTCCTCCTACGAGCAGTACGTC. The rearrangement links TRBV27 to TRBJ2-7; no reliable D call. From germline, CDR1 is MNHEY and CDR2 SMNVEV (reference sequence). Trimming stripped 5 bases from V and 0 bases from J, with 8 bases between. This CDR3 has 13 amino acids.

The rearrangement links TRBV4-1 to TRBJ2-7, with D hard to call. The V gene lost 0 bases and the J gene lost 6 bases, with 9 bases spanning the gap. This CDR3 has 13 residues. Germline CDR1 is MGHRA and CDR2 is YSYEKL. The CDR3 nucleotides read TGCGCCAGCAGCCAAGATCAAGGTGCCGAGCAGTACGTC. Protein sequence: CASSQDQGAEQYV.

This clone was seen only a few times. CDR3 DNA sequence: TGTGCCAGCAGTCGAAGCGGGCGGGGGGGCACAGATACGCAGTATTTT. This codes for CASSRSGRGGTDTQYF. The chain joins TRBV3-1 (or the pseudogene TRBV3-2) to TRBJ2-3, with 8 positions matching TRBD2. The CDR3 extends over 16 amino acids. The V gene end was trimmed by 6 bases and the J gene end by 1 base; junction bases not matched to a gene: 9. Looked up from germline, CDR1 is LGHDT and CDR2 is YNNKEL (reference sequence).

CDR3 DNA: TGTGCCAGCTCACCAGGGACAGGGAGTTCGGGTGGCTACACCTTC. As protein: CASSPGTGSSGGYTF. The chain is built from TRBV18 and TRBJ1-2, with 9 bases aligning to TRBD1. Losses at the gene ends were 2 bases for V and 7 bases for J; bases not matched to a gene: 8. The CDR3 loop spans 15 amino acids. Germline CDR1 is KGHSH and CDR2 is LQKENI.

This sequence joins TRBV5-1 and TRBJ2-3; 7 bases are shared with TRBD2. The junction had 9 bases not matched to a gene; V was cut back by 3 bases and J by 2 bases. Germline CDR1 reads SGHRS; CDR2 reads YFSETQ. CDR3 length: 16 residues. CDR3 bases: TGCGCCAGCAGCTCTCGGGAGGTAGCTTCCACAGATACGCAGTATTTT. Translation gives CASSSREVASTDTQYF.

This clone came up a few times. The V and J genes are TRBV5-1 and TRBJ1-5; 7 bases line up with TRBD1. The CDR3 is made up of 13 amino acids. Trimming at V came to 4 bases and at J to 5 bases, leaving 3 bases not matched to a gene. The germline V gene encodes CDR1 SGHRS and CDR2 YFSETQ. CDR3 nucleotide sequence: TGCGCCAGCAGCCTCGACAGGGATCAGCCCCAGCATTTT. It is translated as CASSLDRDQPQHF.

Concerning this clone: A junction boundary mismatches the germline segment, possibly from a read error. This chain connects TRBV7-6 to TRBJ1-1; D perhaps matches TRBD1 (6 bases). Germline CDR1 is SGHVS and CDR2 is FNYEAQ. The CDR3 runs to 11 residues. The CDR3 DNA is TGTGCCAGCAGCGCGTCGGGGGCCCCCTCCTTT. It is translated as CASSASGAPSF. The variable domain in full, with the rest retrieved from reference TRBV7-6 and TRBJ1-1, is GAGVSQSPRYKVTKRGQDVALRCDPISGHVSLYWYRQALGQGPEFLTYFNYEAQQDKSGLPNDRFSAERPEGSISTLTIQRTEQRDSAMYRCASSASGAPSFGQGTRLTVV.

J is TRBJ1-2 and V is TRBV30; D is uncertain. This CDR3 has 13 amino acids. Per the germline V gene, CDR1 is GTSNPN and CDR2 is SVGIG (reference sequence). V dropped 2 bases and J dropped 4 bases, with 11 bases sitting between them. CDR3 residues: CAWSIDTSYGYTF. Here the CDR3 DNA reads TGTGCCTGGAGTATAGACACGAGCTATGGCTACACCTTC.

This chain uses TRBV5-4 with TRBJ2-5; the match to TRBD1 covers 7 bases. In germline, CDR1 is SGHNT, CDR2 YYREEE (reference sequence). CDR3 length equals 13 residues. V was clipped by 4 bases and J by 2 bases; unmatched bases: 2. CDR3 in amino acids: CASSPGQQETQYF. The DNA of the CDR3 is TGTGCCAGCAGCCCGGGACAGCAAGAGACCCAGTACTTC. The whole variable domain, filled in from reference TRBV5-4 and TRBJ2-5, reads ETGVTQSPTHLIKTRGQQVTLRCSSQSGHNTVSWYQQALGQGPQFIFQYYREEENGRGNFPPRFSGLQFPNYSSELNVNALELDDSALYLCASSPGQQETQYFGPGTRLLVL.